These 6 T cell receptor beta chains were sequenced from one sample in a study of T cell repertoires in cytomegalovirus infection. TCRdb re-called the reads with MiXCR, one entry per CDR3 protein. The sample shows 84,000 or so distinct CDR3 sequences, roughly half of them seen only once. No antigen has been identified for these receptors. The sample was CD8+ T cells from cultured PBMCs, taken from culture after CMV antigen stimulation. These TCRs come from a human donor in good health (CMV status not recorded). Some clones in this sample may be carry-over from other donors' samples.

The chain joins TRBV29-1 to TRBJ1-2; D possibly corresponds to TRBD1 (6 bases). The CDR3 is 12 amino acids. From germline, CDR1 is SQVTM and CDR2 ANQGSEA. V lost 0 bases to trimming and J lost 6 bases, with 8 bases between them. The CDR3 region is CSVEEAGDGYTF. CDR3 coding DNA: TGCAGCGTTGAAGAGGCAGGGGATGGCTACACCTTC.

This sequence joins TRBV28 and TRBJ2-4; 7 bases are a match to TRBD2. V shed 7 bases, J shed 1 base, and the junction held 10 bases outside the gene matches. Germline CDR1 is MDHEN and CDR2 is SYDVKM. CDR3 length equals 16 residues. This CDR3 reads CASTLVGEGAKNIQYF. CDR3 DNA sequence: TGTGCCAGCACGCTAGTGGGGGAGGGGGCCAAAAACATTCAGTACTTC.

This clonotype was seen more than once but under ten times. The V call is TRBV28, the J call TRBJ2-3, with 8 bases fitting TRBD2. J lost 2 bases, V lost 5 bases, and 9 bases had no gene match. The CDR3 is 16 residues long. Germline V gives CDR1 MDHEN, CDR2 SYDVKM. The DNA of the CDR3 is TGTGCCAGCAGTAGGCGTGGACTAGCAGTCACAGATACGCAGTATTTT. Its translation: CASSRRGLAVTDTQYF.

This clonotype was picked up a small number of times. The chain combines TRBV6-6 with TRBJ2-1, with TRBD1 as a possible D gene (5 bases). CDR1 and CDR2 from the germline V gene are MNHNY and SVGAGI (reference sequence). The CDR3 length is 13 residues. Trimming left V 7 bases short and J 4 bases short, with 11 bases between. The CDR3 sequence is CASTTTEYNEQFF. The DNA of the CDR3 is TGTGCCAGCACCACGACAGAGTACAATGAGCAGTTCTTC.

On this clonotype itself: The CDR3 carries no conserved terminal phenylalanine or tryptophan, so it likely arises from a read error. This sequence joins TRBV7-3 and TRBJ2-7; 10 bases line up with TRBD2. Germline assignment: CDR1 SGHTA and CDR2 FQGTGA. The CDR3 runs to 15 residues. J lost 0 bases, V lost 4 bases, and 3 bases had no gene match. CDR3 region: CASSSLAGDSYEQYL. The CDR3 nucleotides read TGTGCCAGCAGCTCCCTAGCGGGGGACTCCTACGAGCAGTACTTA.

DNA of the CDR3: TGTGCCAGTAGTCCTTCCGGGACAGGGGAGCGTAACACTGAAGCTTTCTTT. Residues: CASSPSGTGERNTEAFF. The chain carries TRBV19 and TRBJ1-1; TRBD1 aligns across 10 bases. The germline V gene has CDR1 LNHDA and CDR2 SQIVND (reference sequence). Trimming at V came to 5 bases and at J to 2 bases, leaving 11 bases not matched to a gene. The CDR3 is 17 residues long.